What follows are 15 T cell receptor beta chains derived from one specimen sequenced in a study of blood T cell repertoires in COVID-19. TCRdb keeps only in-frame clones here, not all; method: immunoSEQ multiplex PCR. The repertoire holds roughly 80,000 clones, with more than 85% as singletons. Sequences were obtained from peripheral blood. Receptors were obtained from a man aged 60-69 years with acute or convalescent COVID-19.

This sequence joins TRBV4-3 and TRBJ1-3; D may be TRBD1 (6 bases). Germline lookup yields CDR1 LGHNA and CDR2 YSLEER. The CDR3 loop spans 20 amino acids. Trimming left V 0 bases short and J 0 bases short, with 21 bases between. The CDR3 sequence: CASSQDWAGGAYFSGNTIYF. The CDR3 bases are TGCGCCAGCAGCCAAGACTGGGCGGGGGGCGCCTACTTCTCTGGAAACACCATATATTTT.

This rearrangement joins TRBV7-9 to TRBJ2-4; the D gene is possibly TRBD2 (7 bases). V was trimmed by 5 bases and J by 12 bases, leaving 23 bases between them. Germline V gene sequence: CDR1 SEHNR, CDR2 FQNEAQ (reference sequence). This CDR3 region has 15 residues. Here the CDR3 reads CASSPPLRGGQRQYF. CDR3 sequence (DNA): TGTGCCAGCAGCCCCCCGCTGAGGGGGGGCCAACGTCAGTACTTC. The entire variable domain, with the rest obtained from reference TRBV7-9 and TRBJ2-4, is as follows: DTGVSQNPRHKITKRGQNVTFRCDPISEHNRLYWYRQTLGQGPEFLTYFQNEAQLEKSRLLSDRFSAERPKGSFSTLEIQRTEQGDSAMYLCASSPPLRGGQRQYFGAGTRLSVL.

CDR3 protein: CASSSRTASYEQYF. The CDR3 bases are TGTGCCAGTAGTTCCAGGACAGCCTCCTACGAGCAGTACTTC. V gene TRBV19 combines with J gene TRBJ2-7, with D possibly being TRBD1 (6 bases). There are 14 residues in the CDR3. Per germline, CDR1 LNHDA and CDR2 SQIVND (reference sequence). The germline V and J ends were trimmed by 5 bases and 0 bases, with 11 bases remaining between them.

V usage is TRBV28 and J usage is TRBJ2-5, with D possibly matching TRBD2 (5 bases). Germline-derived CDR1 and CDR2 are MDHEN and SYDVKM. This CDR3 has 15 amino acids. Trimming took 7 bases from V and 5 from J, leaving 20 bases between them. The CDR3 loop reads CASTTGGGFQETQYF. CDR3 DNA sequence: TGTGCCAGCACCACCGGAGGCGGGTTTCAGGAGACCCAGTACTTC.

The chain employs TRBV4-1 and TRBJ1-5, with 9 bases identical to TRBD1. The length of the CDR3 is 14 residues. Trimming cost V 1 base and J 5 bases; bases outside gene matches: 0. Per the germline V gene, CDR1 is MGHRA and CDR2 is YSYEKL. The CDR3 region has the DNA TGCGCCAGCAGCCAAGGGACAGGGGATCAGCCCCAGCATTTT. It translates to CASSQGTGDQPQHF.

The V call is TRBV3-1 (or the pseudogene TRBV3-2), the J call TRBJ1-2, with TRBD1 identical over 10 bases. Germline V CDR1 and CDR2: LGHDT, YNNKEL (reference sequence). V lost 7 bases and J lost 4; bases outside the gene matches: 6. This CDR3 has 14 amino acids. CDR3 sequence reads: CASTRDRGGYGYTF. CDR3 nucleotides: TGTGCCAGCACCCGGGACAGGGGCGGCTATGGCTACACCTTC.

The genes are TRBV18 and TRBJ2-3; weak D call: TRBD2 (5 bases). The CDR3 is made up of 15 amino acids. Per germline, CDR1 KGHSH and CDR2 LQKENI. The V end lost 0 bases, the J end lost 3 bases, and 10 bases lay between the germline ends. The CDR3 DNA reads TGTGCCAGCTCACCACCGAGGGCGCAAACAGATACGCAGTATTTT. Its translation is CASSPPRAQTDTQYF.

The rearrangement uses TRBV2 and TRBJ2-5; D uncertain. The CDR3 has 13 residues. Looked up from germline, CDR1 is SNHLY and CDR2 is FYNNEI. V lost 7 bases, J lost 1 base, and 10 bases lay in between. CDR3 nucleotide sequence: TGTGCCAGCACCGCCTCGCGCCAAGAGACCCAGTACTTC. This gives the protein CASTASRQETQYF.

V gene TRBV11-2 combines with J gene TRBJ2-1, with 9 bases lining up with TRBD2. Germline assignment: CDR1 SGHAT and CDR2 FQNNGV. V gave up 1 base and J gave up 7 bases; unmatched junction bases: 5. The CDR3 length is 15 residues. The CDR3 spells CASSLGLAVPNEQFF. The CDR3 DNA reads as TGTGCCAGCAGCTTAGGACTAGCGGTCCCTAATGAGCAGTTCTTC.

This chain uses TRBV6-5 with TRBJ1-6, with D perhaps matching TRBD1 (5 bases). CDR3 length: 13 amino acids. Germline values: CDR1 MNHEY, CDR2 SVGAGI. Trimming pared 5 bases from V and 4 bases from J, leaving 6 bases between. The CDR3 here is CASSRQYNSPLHF. The CDR3, as DNA: TGTGCCAGCAGTCGACAGTATAATTCACCCCTCCACTTT.

The V call is TRBV19, the J call TRBJ2-1; 14 bases fit TRBD2. From germline, CDR1 is LNHDA and CDR2 SQIVND (reference sequence). The CDR3 is made up of 18 amino acids. The V gene end was trimmed by 3 bases and the J gene end by 9 bases; junction bases not matched to a gene: 13. CDR3 coding DNA: TGTGCCAGTAGTATGGGACTAGCGGGAGAGGGCTGGGGGGGTGAGCAGTTCTTC. Encoded protein: CASSMGLAGEGWGGEQFF. Using reference TRBV19 and TRBJ2-1 for the parts outside the CDR3, the full variable domain is DGGITQSPKYLFRKEGQNVTLSCEQNLNHDAMYWYRQDPGQGLRLIYYSQIVNDFQKGDIAEGYSVSREKKESFPLTVTSAQKNPTAFYLCASSMGLAGEGWGGEQFFGPGTRLTVL.

V usage is TRBV21-1 and J usage is TRBJ2-7; TRBD1, the table's D call, lacks a check against the DNA. TRBV21-1 is listed as a pseudogene. This CDR3 is 13 amino acids long. DNA for the CDR3: TGTGCCAGCAGCAAAGTTTTCCCATACGAGCAGTACTTC. Translated, it gives CASSKVFPYEQYF.

The table lists this clone with a few counts. This sample also contains other DNA sequences that code for the same CDR3. The chain carries TRBV5-1 and TRBJ2-5, with a weak D call TRBD1 (6 bases). Per the germline V gene, CDR1 is SGHRS and CDR2 is YFSETQ. This CDR3 contains 13 residues. V was cut by 0 bases and J by 5 bases, with 8 bases left in between. In nucleotides, the CDR3 is TGCGCCAGCAGCTTGGGGGGGCGGGAGACCCAGTACTTC. Translation gives CASSLGGRETQYF.

The chain uses TRBV6-2 or TRBV6-3 and TRBJ2-7; perhaps TRBD2 as D (6 bases). Trimming took 2 bases from V and 2 from J, leaving 16 bases between them. This CDR3 has 16 amino acids. Germline values: CDR1 MNHEY, CDR2 SVGEGT. CDR3 residues: CASSYQGGMKAYEQYF. Written as DNA, the CDR3 is TGTGCCAGCAGTTACCAGGGCGGGATGAAGGCCTACGAGCAGTACTTC.

The gene calls are TRBV28 and TRBJ1-4; 7 bases are a match to TRBD1. Trimming removed 3 bases from V and 7 bases from J; junction bases left unmatched: 8. The CDR3 runs 15 residues. Germline V gene sequence: CDR1 MDHEN, CDR2 SYDVKM. The CDR3, as DNA: TGTGCCAGCAGTTTTCGGGAGACAGGGTCTGAAAAACTGTTTTTT. The encoded protein is CASSFRETGSEKLFF. Looking up the rest from reference TRBV28 and TRBJ1-4 gives the full variable domain: DVKVTQSSRYLVKRTGEKVFLECVQDMDHENMFWYRQDPGLGLRLIYFSYDVKMKEKGDIPEGYSVSREKKERFSLILESASTNQTSMYLCASSFRETGSEKLFFGSGTQLSVL.